Listed below are T cell receptor beta chains from one sample, sequenced in a study of CD8 T cells in Susac syndrome. Via MiXCR, TCRdb re-called the immunoSEQ multiplex PCR reads, giving one row per CDR3 protein. The sample has under 200,000 distinct CDR3 sequences; more than 90% are singletons. The sequencing sample was made of CD4+ T cells from PBMCs. The receptor set was obtained from a human donor in good health. CDR3s include the opening cysteine and the closing phenylalanine or tryptophan. D genes are given only for firm matches. The size field is filled for only some rows; it gives once, few, many or a size class.

v_gene	d_gene	j_gene	abundance	len	CDR3nt	CDR3aa
TRBV29-1	TRBD1	TRBJ1-2	.	11	TGCAGCTCAGGGACAGTCTATGGCTACACCTTC	CSSGTVYGYTF
TRBV4-1	.	TRBJ2-1	.	12	TGCGCCAGCAGCCAAGAAAGTGACACCAAGTTCTTC	CASSQESDTKFF
TRBV7-8	.	TRBJ1-2	.	14	TGTGCCAGCAGCCTAGGGCCCCTCGTCGATGGCTACACCTTC	CASSLGPLVDGYTF
TRBV4-3	.	TRBJ2-7	.	14	TGCGCCAGCAGCCAGGGCCAGACCTCCTACGAGCAGTACTTC	CASSQGQTSYEQYF
TRBV27	.	TRBJ1-1	.	13	TGTGCCAGCAGTGCGACGGTGCACACTGAAGCTTTCTTT	CASSATVHTEAFF
TRBV28	TRBD2	TRBJ2-5	.	15	TGTGCCAGCAGTCTCTTAGCGGGGGGTGAGGAGACCCAGTACTTC	CASSLLAGGEETQYF
TRBV25-1	TRBD1	TRBJ1-2	.	17	TGTGCCAGCAGTGAAACCGCAGGGACAGGGGCGAACTATGGCTACACCTTC	CASSETAGTGANYGYTF
TRBV9	.	TRBJ1-6	.	13	TGTGCCAGCAGCGTAGAGGGGAATTCACCCCTCCACTTT	CASSVEGNSPLHF
TRBV6-5	TRBD1	TRBJ1-1	.	13	TGTGCCAGCAGGCGGACAGGAAACACTGAAGCTTTCTTT	CASRRTGNTEAFF
TRBV3-1	TRBD2	TRBJ2-5	.	16	TGTGCCAGCAGCCAACGGCGGACGGGGGGGCTCCAGACCCAGTACTTC	CASSQRRTGGLQTQYF
TRBV15	.	TRBJ1-2	.	13	TGTGCCACCAGCAGGGACAATAACTATGGCTACACCTTC	CATSRDNNYGYTF
TRBV29-1	.	TRBJ1-2	.	13	TGCAGCGTCAGCACAGAGCCTAACTATGGCTACACCTTC	CSVSTEPNYGYTF
TRBV20-1	.	TRBJ1-6	.	13	TGCAGTGCTACTGCCGATCCTAATTCACCCCTCCACTTT	CSATADPNSPLHF
TRBV27	.	TRBJ1-2	.	13	TGTGCCAGCAGTTCGTCAATCGGTTCTGGCTACACCTTC	CASSSSIGSGYTF
TRBV20-1	.	TRBJ1-6	.	14	TGCAGTGCTAGCCCTCGGGGGGAGGCGTCACCCCTCCACTTT	CSASPRGEASPLHF
TRBV12-3/TRBV12-4	TRBD1	TRBJ1-6	once	15	TGTGCCAGCAGCCCTGGACAGGGTTGGAATTCACCCCTCCACTTT	CASSPGQGWNSPLHF
TRBV5-4	TRBD2	TRBJ2-5	.	14	TGTGCCAGCAGCTTAGGCGGGGGGTACGAGACCCAGTACTTC	CASSLGGGYETQYF
TRBV12-3/TRBV12-4	.	TRBJ1-2	.	14	TGTGCCAGCAGTTTAAGCTCCTCAGGGCATGGCTACACCTTC	CASSLSSSGHGYTF
TRBV20-1	TRBD1	TRBJ1-4	.	13	TGCAGTGCTAGAGGGACAGGGCGTGAAAAACTGTTTTTT	CSARGTGREKLFF
TRBV9	TRBD1	TRBJ2-7	.	15	TGTGCCAGCAGCGTCTCGGGACAGGGGTCCCACGAGCAGTACTTC	CASSVSGQGSHEQYF